These T cell receptor beta chains were read from a single sample in a study of immune evolution from preneoplasia to lung adenocarcinoma. Data came from immunoSEQ multiplex PCR; TCRdb stores just in-frame clones and leaves some out. This table has more than 10,000 clones, 85% to 90% appearing once. Sequencing input: FFPE tissue from an adenomatous hyperplasia lung lesion. The source of these receptors is a person between 50 and 69 years old with lung adenocarcinoma. The CDR3 runs from the conserved cysteine through the conserved F or W.

V,J,CDR3
TRBV7-3,TRBJ2-7,CASSRSGDSDEQYF
TRBV10-3,TRBJ2-3,CAISERGNTDTQYF
TRBV7-2,TRBJ2-7,CASSLGSAYYEQYF
TRBV30,TRBJ1-1,CAWTKEGAGKAFF
TRBV6-1,TRBJ2-7,CASSGSGTRLWEQYF
TRBV7-3,TRBJ2-7,CASSLESGPYEQYF
TRBV7-2,TRBJ2-3,CASSLDRQPGDTQYF
TRBV4-1,TRBJ1-6,CASSQGGVRGNSPLHF
TRBV10-3,TRBJ1-2,CAISESMRGGYTF
TRBV14,TRBJ1-5,CASSQHTNQPQHF
TRBV19,TRBJ2-7,CASSITSEQYF
TRBV29-1,TRBJ2-1,CRAGQGANEQFF
TRBV18,TRBJ1-5,CASSPSSGGEPQHF
TRBV5-1,TRBJ2-1,CASSAKTNTGTYNEQFF
TRBV12-5,TRBJ2-6,CASGLVRPRGSGANVLTF
TRBV5-3,TRBJ1-1,CARSLRQVLYTEAFF
TRBV10-1,TRBJ1-2,CAGGQQTNYGYTF
TRBV6-6,TRBJ2-7,CASRSQVVVQYF
TRBV30,TRBJ1-2,CAWNLGQGRGYTF
TRBV6-6,TRBJ2-5,CASGEGVMKETQYF
TRBV19,TRBJ2-3,CASSIGRGRADTQYF
TRBV5-6,TRBJ1-1,CASSFGRTEAFF
TRBV5-4,TRBJ2-1,CASSVKTGLVLEQFF
TRBV6-1,TRBJ2-7,CVSSETLSQQYF
TRBV18,TRBJ1-1,CASSPKPAQNTEAFF
TRBV7-9,TRBJ1-1,CASSLDWLDEAFF
TRBV15,TRBJ2-3,CATSRAHRDTQYF
TRBV12-5,TRBJ2-7,CASGLDTLREQYF
TRBV11-3,TRBJ1-4,CASSLSGGDEKLFF
TRBV10-3,TRBJ2-1,CAIIGTESNEQFF
TRBV6-1,TRBJ2-1,CASRLAVLSYNEQFF
TRBV11-1,TRBJ2-7,CASSLDRPDIEQYF
TRBV30,TRBJ2-7,CAWSAGGTGAYEQYF
TRBV7-9,TRBJ2-5,CASSPSLQETQYF
TRBV7-9,TRBJ2-1,CASSQRGGTNNEQFF
TRBV28,TRBJ2-7,CASSPPRGRGYEQYF
TRBV27,TRBJ1-1,CASTKLTGAVNTEAFF
TRBV28,TRBJ1-1,CASSPGRGNTEAFF
TRBV30,TRBJ1-1,CAWSTQVTEAFF
TRBV19,TRBJ2-4,CASSSPGGRGAKNIQYF
TRBV5-6,TRBJ2-3,CASSPSFSSTDTQYF
TRBV11-2,TRBJ1-5,CASSLGSFKPQHF
TRBV6-4,TRBJ2-1,CASSDSTGGNEQFF
TRBV6-5,TRBJ1-1,CASSRQGMNTEAFF
TRBV6-5,TRBJ2-2,CASLREHRLAGELFF
TRBV4-2,TRBJ2-7,CASSQDRVYEQYF